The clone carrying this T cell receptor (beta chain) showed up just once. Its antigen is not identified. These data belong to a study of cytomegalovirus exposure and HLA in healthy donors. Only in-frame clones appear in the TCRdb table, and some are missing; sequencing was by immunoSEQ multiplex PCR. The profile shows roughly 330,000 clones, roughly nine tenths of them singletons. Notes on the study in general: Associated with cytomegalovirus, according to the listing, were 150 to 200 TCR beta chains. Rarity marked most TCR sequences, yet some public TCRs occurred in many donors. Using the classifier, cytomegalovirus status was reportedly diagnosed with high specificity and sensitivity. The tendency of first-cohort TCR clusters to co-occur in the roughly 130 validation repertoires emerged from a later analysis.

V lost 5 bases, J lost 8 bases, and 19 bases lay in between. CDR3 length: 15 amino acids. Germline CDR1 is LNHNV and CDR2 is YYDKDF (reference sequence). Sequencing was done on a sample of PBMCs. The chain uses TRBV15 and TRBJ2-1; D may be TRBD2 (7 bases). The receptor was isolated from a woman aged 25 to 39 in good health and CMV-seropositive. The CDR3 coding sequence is TGTGCCACCAGCCCAGGGCGGGGGCGCTTCGATGAGCAGTTCTTC. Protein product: CATSPGRGRFDEQFF. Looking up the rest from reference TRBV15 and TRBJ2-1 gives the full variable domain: DAMVIQNPRYQVTQFGKPVTLSCSQTLNHNVMYWYQQKSSQAPKLLFHYYDKDFNNEADTPDNFQSRRPNTSFCFLDIRSPGLGDTAMYLCATSPGRGRFDEQFFGPGTRLTVL.